This TCR beta chain appears in the sequencing data of a study of regulatory and conventional T cells in RAG deficiency. Germline values: CDR1 MGHRA, CDR2 YSYEKL. Losses at the gene ends were 5 bases for V and 6 bases for J; bases not matched to a gene: 6. This CDR3 region has 14 residues. Note on this clone: Its antigen remains unknown.

The sorted conventional CD4+ T cells were CD25-low and CD127-high, with genomic DNA sequenced. Notes on the study in general: Shannon entropy was markedly lower and Simpson indices higher in RAG-deficient patients than control T-cell subsets.

Repertoires were generated with immunoSEQ multiplex PCR, while TCRdb's copy carries only in-frame clones and drops some. The data contain under 45,000 clones, roughly 76% of them singletons. The same data also went into a second study, on regulatory T cells. That paper states: The primer mix had 52 TRBV and 13 TRBJ primers.

This chain connects TRBV4-1 to TRBJ1-5, with 8 bases lining up with TRBD1. This sequence was found in a human donor in good health. Sequencing was carried out using CD4+ effector T cells sorted from blood. In DNA, the CDR3 is TGCGCCAGCAGCTCGACAGGGGCGCGTCAGCCCCAGCATTTT. Residues: CASSSTGARQPQHF.